Below, 14 T cell receptor beta chains from the same sample are listed, as sequenced in a study of OX40 agonist ivuxolimab in advanced cancers. Profiled with immunoSEQ multiplex PCR; TCRdb holds only in-frame clones, not every one. The sample yields about 12,000 clones, 80% to 90% seen once. Here the sequenced sample was CD4+ or CD8+ T cells sorted from blood, taken in a trial of the OX40 agonist ivuxolimab. These receptors all stem from an adult with an advanced solid tumor such as melanoma, head and neck, liver or kidney cancer.

The V and J genes are TRBV29-1 and TRBJ2-2; 8 positions agree with TRBD1. J gave up 4 bases and V 2 bases, and 0 bases lay outside the gene matches. There are 13 residues in the CDR3. Germline CDR1 is SQVTM and CDR2 is ANQGSEA. This CDR3 reads CSVETGGTGELFF. Here the CDR3 DNA reads TGCAGCGTTGAAACAGGGGGCACCGGGGAGCTGTTTTTT.

The chain employs TRBV4-2 and TRBJ2-7; tentative D call: TRBD2 (5 bases). Trimming removed 0 bases from V and 3 bases from J, with 15 bases in between. This CDR3 comprises 16 residues. CDR1 is LGHNA and CDR2 is YNFKEQ in the germline V gene. The CDR3 coding sequence is TGTGCCAGCAGCCAAGAAGCGGAAGTCTTGGGCTACGAGCAGTACTTC. Its translation is CASSQEAEVLGYEQYF.

CDR3 bases: TGTGCCAGCAGCCAAGATGGGGGGAGCAATCAGCCCCAGCATTTT. It yields the protein CASSQDGGSNQPQHF. This rearrangement joins TRBV4-2 to TRBJ1-5; perhaps TRBD1 as D (5 bases). The CDR3 spans 15 residues. Trimming took 0 bases from V and 1 from J, leaving 7 bases between them. Germline V gene data show CDR1 as LGHNA and CDR2 as YNFKEQ.

This clone is deemed medium-sized. J is TRBJ2-5 and V is TRBV9; D is unresolved. CDR1 and CDR2 from the germline V gene are SGDLS and YYNGEE. The CDR3 is 14 amino acids. Trimming removed 1 base from V and 5 bases from J, with 12 bases in between. CDR3 in DNA: TGTGCCAGCAGCGTAATTGATGATTTGGAGACCCAGTACTTC. Translating gives CASSVIDDLETQYF.

This chain connects TRBV6-5 to TRBJ2-1, with D perhaps matching TRBD1 (7 bases). The germline V and J ends were trimmed by 5 bases and 4 bases, with 9 bases remaining between them. CDR3 length: 13 amino acids. Per the germline V gene, CDR1 is MNHEY and CDR2 is SVGAGI. CDR3 sequence: CASSPGGYNEQFF. CDR3 DNA sequence: TGTGCCAGCAGTCCAGGGGGGTACAATGAGCAGTTCTTC.

This chain links TRBV9 with TRBJ2-7; the match to TRBD2 covers 8 bases. The germline V gene encodes CDR1 SGDLS and CDR2 YYNGEE. The CDR3 runs to 15 residues. The V segment lost 5 bases and the J segment 3 bases; nucleotides outside the gene matches: 10. The CDR3 DNA reads as TGTGCCAGCAGTGCTTCGGGAGGGCCCCTCTACGAGCAGTACTTC. Translating gives CASSASGGPLYEQYF.

The V and J genes are TRBV18 and TRBJ2-5; D not certain. V was trimmed by 2 bases and J by 4 bases, leaving 11 bases between them. Germline V lookup: CDR1 KGHSH, CDR2 LQKENI. This CDR3 is 14 amino acids long. Written as DNA, the CDR3 is TGTGCCAGCTCACCAAGTTGGGGAACAGAGACCCAGTACTTC. Its protein product is CASSPSWGTETQYF. The variable domain in full, completed from reference TRBV18 and TRBJ2-5, reads NAGVMQNPRHLVRRRGQEARLRCSPMKGHSHVYWYRQLPEEGLKFMVYLQKENIIDESGMPKERFSAEFPKEGPSILRIQQVVRGDSAAYFCASSPSWGTETQYFGPGTRLLVL.

The CDR3 region has the DNA TGTGCCAGCAGCCCCCATTGGGAGGGCCGGGATACGCAGTATTTT. Its protein product is CASSPHWEGRDTQYF. This chain connects TRBV9 to TRBJ2-3; 7 bases match TRBD2. This CDR3 has 15 amino acids. The germline V gene has CDR1 SGDLS and CDR2 YYNGEE. V trimming: 4 bases; J trimming: 6 bases; junction bases outside the gene matches: 11.

The V call is TRBV6-5, the J call TRBJ2-7; unclear D gene. The CDR3 has 13 residues. CDR1 and CDR2 (germline): MNHEY, SVGAGI. The V and J ends lost 2 bases and 7 bases respectively, with 12 bases between them. The CDR3 nucleotides read TGTGCCAGCAGTTACCGGGCCCTGAGGGAGCAGTACTTC. Its translation: CASSYRALREQYF.

The rearrangement links TRBV19 to TRBJ2-3; 7 positions match TRBD2. The V and J ends lost 4 bases and 4 bases, in that order; junction bases with no gene match: 11. The CDR3 length is 16 residues. CDR1 and CDR2 (germline): LNHDA, SQIVND (reference sequence). The CDR3 is CASSRGEGLFADTQYF. CDR3 in DNA: TGTGCCAGTAGTAGGGGGGAGGGCCTCTTCGCAGATACGCAGTATTTT. Combining the CDR3 with reference TRBV19 and TRBJ2-3 gives the whole variable domain DGGITQSPKYLFRKEGQNVTLSCEQNLNHDAMYWYRQDPGQGLRLIYYSQIVNDFQKGDIAEGYSVSREKKESFPLTVTSAQKNPTAFYLCASSRGEGLFADTQYFGPGTRLTVL.

This rearrangement joins TRBV27 to TRBJ2-7; D call uncertain. Per germline, CDR1 MNHEY and CDR2 SMNVEV (reference sequence). The CDR3 has 15 residues. V was cut by 5 bases and J by 5 bases, with 19 bases left in between. The CDR3 loop is CASSLLERVNDEQYF. The CDR3 DNA follows: TGTGCCAGCAGTCTCCTGGAAAGGGTGAACGACGAGCAGTACTTC.

The chain recombines TRBV5-6 with TRBJ2-7, with a weak D call TRBD1 (6 bases). CDR3 length: 13 residues. Germline values: CDR1 SGHDT, CDR2 YYEEEE. The V gene lost 4 bases and the J gene lost 5 bases, with 13 bases spanning the gap. The CDR3 loop reads CASSRFSGDEQYF. DNA of the CDR3: TGTGCCAGCAGCCGGTTTTCAGGGGACGAGCAGTACTTC.

The chain links TRBV5-6 to TRBJ2-3; unclear D gene. The CDR3 consists of 12 residues. Germline CDR1 SGHDT, CDR2 YYEEEE. Trimming took off 4 bases at V and 8 bases at J, with 11 bases between the two ends. CDR3 protein: CASSTDPVTQYF. In DNA form, the CDR3 reads TGTGCCAGCAGCACCGACCCTGTTACGCAGTATTTT.

This clone was counted between two and nine times. The CDR3 protein is CASSEGGSTDTQYF. The CDR3 bases are TGTGCCAGCAGTGAAGGGGGTTCCACAGATACGCAGTATTTT. The chain joins TRBV6-1 to TRBJ2-3; D unresolved. CDR1 is MNHNS, CDR2 SASEGT, per germline. Deletions cut 1 base from V and 2 bases from J, with 7 bases between. CDR3 length: 14 residues.